This is a list of T cell receptor beta chains from one sample in a study of PD-1 blockade in classical Hodgkin lymphoma. TCRdb's table, derived via immunoSEQ multiplex PCR, lists solely in-frame clones and lacks some. The sample carries 55,000 to 80,000 clones, under 95% recorded once. The source material was peripheral blood mononuclear cells (PBMCs), sampled at baseline. The source is a human donor with classical Hodgkin lymphoma. The CDR3 runs from the conserved cysteine through the conserved F or W. A D gene is named only where the DNA matches it firmly. Expanded clones are given a class, and other clones once, few, many or no size at all.

V: TRBV30
D: NA
J: TRBJ1-1
size: NA
CDR3: CAWSVLGAATFEAFF
DNA: TGTGCCTGGAGTGTACTGGGGGCGGCTACCTTTGAAGCTTTCTTT

V: TRBV7-8
D: NA
J: TRBJ2-1
size: NA
CDR3: CASSSQAPYNEQFF
DNA: TGTGCCAGCAGCTCACAGGCACCTTACAATGAGCAGTTCTTC

V: TRBV7-9
D: NA
J: TRBJ2-3
size: NA
CDR3: CASSLMGGSTDTQYF
DNA: TGTGCCAGCAGCTTAATGGGGGGAAGCACAGATACGCAGTATTTT

V: TRBV30
D: TRBD2
J: TRBJ2-5
size: NA
CDR3: CAWTSGGGETQYF
DNA: TGTGCCTGGACTAGCGGGGGAGGGGAGACCCAGTACTTC

V: TRBV7-6
D: NA
J: TRBJ1-2
size: once
CDR3: CASSHRDPNYGYTF
DNA: TGTGCCAGCAGCCACCGGGATCCTAACTATGGCTACACCTTC

V: TRBV7-2
D: TRBD1
J: TRBJ2-7
size: NA
CDR3: CATSRQGLYEQYF
DNA: TGTGCCACAAGCCGACAGGGGTTGTACGAGCAGTACTTC

V: TRBV27
D: TRBD2
J: TRBJ2-3
size: NA
CDR3: CASSQWAGTSGTDTQYF
DNA: TGTGCCAGCAGTCAATGGGCCGGGACTAGCGGCACAGATACGCAGTATTTT

V: TRBV29-1
D: NA
J: TRBJ2-5
size: NA
CDR3: CSVDRQQETQYF
DNA: TGCAGCGTTGATCGGCAGCAAGAGACCCAGTACTTC

V: TRBV7-9
D: TRBD1
J: TRBJ2-7
size: NA
CDR3: CASSTPGQGVVGAYEQYF
DNA: TGTGCCAGCAGCACTCCGGGACAGGGGGTGGTTGGGGCCTACGAGCAGTACTTC

V: TRBV19
D: NA
J: TRBJ1-1
size: NA
CDR3: CASTPGPQLGAFF
DNA: TGTGCCAGTACTCCGGGACCCCAATTAGGAGCTTTCTTT

V: TRBV27
D: NA
J: TRBJ1-1
size: NA
CDR3: CASSFIGGTEAFF
DNA: TGTGCCAGCAGTTTTATAGGGGGGACTGAAGCTTTCTTT

V: TRBV19
D: TRBD1
J: TRBJ2-7
size: NA
CDR3: CASSGLGQGHEQYF
DNA: TGTGCCAGTAGTGGGTTGGGACAGGGCCACGAGCAGTACTTC

V: TRBV11-2
D: NA
J: TRBJ2-7
size: once
CDR3: CASSRVSYEQYF
DNA: TGTGCCAGCAGCAGGGTTTCCTACGAGCAGTACTTC

V: TRBV4-1
D: NA
J: TRBJ2-7
size: NA
CDR3: CASSQVLDVRSSYEQYF
DNA: TGCGCCAGCAGCCAAGTATTAGACGTTAGGAGCTCCTACGAGCAGTACTTC

V: TRBV2
D: NA
J: TRBJ1-2
size: NA
CDR3: CASSVNDYGYTF
DNA: TGTGCCAGCAGTGTCAACGACTATGGCTACACCTTC

V: TRBV27
D: TRBD2
J: TRBJ2-1
size: few
CDR3: CASLPSSGTDEQFF
DNA: TGTGCCAGCCTACCCTCTAGCGGGACAGATGAGCAGTTCTTC